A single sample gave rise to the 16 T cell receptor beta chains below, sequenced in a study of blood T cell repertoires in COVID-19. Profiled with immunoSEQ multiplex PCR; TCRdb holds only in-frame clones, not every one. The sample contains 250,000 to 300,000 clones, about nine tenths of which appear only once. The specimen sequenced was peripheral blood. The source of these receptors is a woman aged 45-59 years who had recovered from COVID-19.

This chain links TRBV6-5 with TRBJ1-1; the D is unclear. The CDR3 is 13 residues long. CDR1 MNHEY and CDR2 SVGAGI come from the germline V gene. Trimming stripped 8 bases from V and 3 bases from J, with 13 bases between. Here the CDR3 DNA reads TGTGCCAGCCCCTCGGGTTGGGACACTGAAGCTTTCTTT. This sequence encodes CASPSGWDTEAFF.

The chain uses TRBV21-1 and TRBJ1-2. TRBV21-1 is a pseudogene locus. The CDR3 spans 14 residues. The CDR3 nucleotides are TGTGCCATCCAAAGGGCCCCGGGGGGCCAGGGCTACACCTTC. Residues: CAIQRAPGGQGYTF.

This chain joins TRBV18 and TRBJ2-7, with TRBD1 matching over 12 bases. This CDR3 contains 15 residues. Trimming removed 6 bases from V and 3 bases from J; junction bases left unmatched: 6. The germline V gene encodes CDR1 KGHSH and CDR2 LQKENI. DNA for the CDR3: TGTGCCAGCTCCGCCGGGACAGGGGGCGTCTACGAGCAGTACTTC. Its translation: CASSAGTGGVYEQYF.

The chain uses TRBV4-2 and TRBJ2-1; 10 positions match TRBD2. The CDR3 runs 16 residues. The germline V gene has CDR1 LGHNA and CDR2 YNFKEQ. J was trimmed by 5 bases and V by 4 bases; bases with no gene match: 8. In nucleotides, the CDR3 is TGTGCCAGCAGCCGGGAGCGGGGGGGCCCCAACAATGAGCAGTTCTTC. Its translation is CASSRERGGPNNEQFF.

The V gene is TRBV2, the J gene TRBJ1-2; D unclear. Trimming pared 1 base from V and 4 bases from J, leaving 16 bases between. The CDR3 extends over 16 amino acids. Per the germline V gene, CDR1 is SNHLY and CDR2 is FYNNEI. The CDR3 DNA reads TGTGCCAGCAGTGAAGGTGGGCAGGCTTTTACCTATGGCTACACCTTC. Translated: CASSEGGQAFTYGYTF.

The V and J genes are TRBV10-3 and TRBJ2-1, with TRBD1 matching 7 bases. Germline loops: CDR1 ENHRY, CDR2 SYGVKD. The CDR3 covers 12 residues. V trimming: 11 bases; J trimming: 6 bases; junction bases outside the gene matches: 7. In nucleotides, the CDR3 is TGTGCCGCACAGGGGTTAAGCAATGAGCAGTTCTTC. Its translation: CAAQGLSNEQFF.

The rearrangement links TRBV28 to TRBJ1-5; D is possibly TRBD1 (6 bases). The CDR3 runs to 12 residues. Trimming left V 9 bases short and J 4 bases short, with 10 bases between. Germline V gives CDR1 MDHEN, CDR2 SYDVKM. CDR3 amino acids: CASQGQNQPQHF. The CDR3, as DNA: TGTGCCAGTCAGGGGCAGAATCAGCCCCAGCATTTT. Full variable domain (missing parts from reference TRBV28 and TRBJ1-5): DVKVTQSSRYLVKRTGEKVFLECVQDMDHENMFWYRQDPGLGLRLIYFSYDVKMKEKGDIPEGYSVSREKKERFSLILESASTNQTSMYLCASQGQNQPQHFGDGTRLSIL.

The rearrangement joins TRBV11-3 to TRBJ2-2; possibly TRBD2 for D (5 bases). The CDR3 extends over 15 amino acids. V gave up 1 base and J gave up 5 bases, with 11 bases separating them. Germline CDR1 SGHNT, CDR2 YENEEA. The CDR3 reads CASSLGGLRTGELFF. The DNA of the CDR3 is TGTGCCAGCAGCTTAGGAGGGCTCAGGACCGGGGAGCTGTTTTTT. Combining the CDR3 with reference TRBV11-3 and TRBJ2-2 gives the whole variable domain EAGVVQSPRYKIIEKKQPVAFWCNPISGHNTLYWYLQNLGQGPELLIRYENEEAVDDSQLPKDRFSAERLKGVDSTLKIQPAELGDSAVYLCASSLGGLRTGELFFGEGSRLTVL.

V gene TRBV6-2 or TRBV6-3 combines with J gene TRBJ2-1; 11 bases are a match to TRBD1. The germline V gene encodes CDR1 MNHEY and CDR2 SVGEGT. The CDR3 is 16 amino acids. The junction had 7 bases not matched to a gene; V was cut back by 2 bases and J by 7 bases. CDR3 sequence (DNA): TGTGCCAGCAGTTACCCCGGACAGGGGGCCAGAAATGAGCAGTTCTTC. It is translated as CASSYPGQGARNEQFF.

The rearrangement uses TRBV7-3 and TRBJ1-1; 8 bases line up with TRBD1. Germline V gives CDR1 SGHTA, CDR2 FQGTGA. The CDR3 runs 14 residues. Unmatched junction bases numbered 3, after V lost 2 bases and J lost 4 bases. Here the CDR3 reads CASSLSQGATEAFF. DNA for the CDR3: TGTGCCAGCAGCTTATCTCAGGGGGCCACTGAAGCTTTCTTT.

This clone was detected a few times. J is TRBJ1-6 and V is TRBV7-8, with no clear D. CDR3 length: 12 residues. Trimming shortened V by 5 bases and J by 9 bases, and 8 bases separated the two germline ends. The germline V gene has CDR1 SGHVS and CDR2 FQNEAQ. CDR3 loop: CASSPPGSPLHF. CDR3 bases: TGTGCCAGCAGCCCGCCGGGTTCACCCCTCCACTTT.

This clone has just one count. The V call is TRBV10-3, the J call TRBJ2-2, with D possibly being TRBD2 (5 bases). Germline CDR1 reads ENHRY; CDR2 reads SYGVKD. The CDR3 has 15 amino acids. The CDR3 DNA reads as TGTGCTAACGCAGAGGCTAGCCGGCGGACCGGGGAGCTGTTTTTT. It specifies CANAEASRRTGELFF.

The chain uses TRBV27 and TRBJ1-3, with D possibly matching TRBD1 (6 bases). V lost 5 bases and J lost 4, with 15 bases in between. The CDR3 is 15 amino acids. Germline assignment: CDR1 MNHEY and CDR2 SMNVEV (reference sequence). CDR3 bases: TGTGCCAGCAGTCCCCTGGGGGGGGCCGGAAACACCATATATTTT. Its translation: CASSPLGGAGNTIYF.

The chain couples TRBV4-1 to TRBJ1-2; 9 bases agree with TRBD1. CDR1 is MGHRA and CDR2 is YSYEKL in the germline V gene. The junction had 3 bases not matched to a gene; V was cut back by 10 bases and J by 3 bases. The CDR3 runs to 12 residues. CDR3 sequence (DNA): TGCGCCACACAGGGGGCTGACTATGGCTACACCTTC. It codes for CATQGADYGYTF.

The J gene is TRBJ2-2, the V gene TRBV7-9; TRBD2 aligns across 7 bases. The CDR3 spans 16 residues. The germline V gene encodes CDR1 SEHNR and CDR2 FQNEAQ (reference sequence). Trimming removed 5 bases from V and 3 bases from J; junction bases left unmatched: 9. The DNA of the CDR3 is TGTGCCAGCAGCCCCCGGGGGAGGGAGGACACCGGGGAGCTGTTTTTT. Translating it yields CASSPRGREDTGELFF.

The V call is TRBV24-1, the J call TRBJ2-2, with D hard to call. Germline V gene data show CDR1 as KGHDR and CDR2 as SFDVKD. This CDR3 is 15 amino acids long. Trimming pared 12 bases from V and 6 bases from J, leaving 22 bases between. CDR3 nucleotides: TGTGCCGCCCAGCTTCATTATGACAATCCCGGGGAGCTGTTTTTT. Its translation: CAAQLHYDNPGELFF.